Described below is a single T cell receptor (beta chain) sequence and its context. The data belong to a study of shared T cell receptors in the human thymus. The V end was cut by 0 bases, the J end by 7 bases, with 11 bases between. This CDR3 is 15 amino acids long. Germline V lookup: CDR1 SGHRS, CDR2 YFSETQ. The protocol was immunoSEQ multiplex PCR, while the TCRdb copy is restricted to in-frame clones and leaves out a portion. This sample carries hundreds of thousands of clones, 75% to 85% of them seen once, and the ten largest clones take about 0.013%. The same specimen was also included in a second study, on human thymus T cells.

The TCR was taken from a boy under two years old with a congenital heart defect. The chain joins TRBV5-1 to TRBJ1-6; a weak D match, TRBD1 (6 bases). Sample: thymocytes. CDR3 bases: TGCGCCAGCAGCTTGGCCAGGGGTGAAAATTCACCCCTCCACTTT. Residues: CASSLARGENSPLHF.